The rows below give T cell receptor beta chains drawn from one sample of a study of spatial heterogeneity in lung cancer. MiXCR, applied by TCRdb to the 5' RACE reads, yields one record per CDR3 protein. The table lists some 47,000 distinct CDR3 sequences, 6% to 9% of them singletons. The source was PBMCs, collected at surgery. The source of these receptors is a female donor with early-stage non-small cell lung cancer. Both conserved end residues are part of each CDR3. The D gene is left open where the match is weak. Clone size is not always given. Where it is, it says once, few, many or a class for expanded clones.

D: TRBD1; V: TRBV20-1; J: TRBJ2-3; size: few; DNA: TGCAGTGCCCCCGGGACAGGCCGTGGAGATACGCAGTATTTT; CDR3: CSAPGTGRGDTQYF
D: .; V: TRBV7-2; J: TRBJ2-5; size: .; DNA: TGTGCCAGCAGCTTGTGGGGGGCTGGAGAGACCCAGTACTTC; CDR3: CASSLWGAGETQYF
D: .; V: TRBV21-1; J: TRBJ1-2; size: many; DNA: TGTGCCAGCAGCAAAGCCCAACAGGATACTAACTATGGCTACACCTTC; CDR3: CASSKAQQDTNYGYTF
D: .; V: TRBV28; J: TRBJ2-7; size: few; DNA: TGTGCCAGCACCCCCCGGGGTGGTAGATACGAGCAGTACTTC; CDR3: CASTPRGGRYEQYF
D: .; V: TRBV6-5; J: TRBJ2-3; size: many; DNA: TGTGCCAGCAAGGCTCCTGGGCCAGATACGCAGTATTTT; CDR3: CASKAPGPDTQYF
D: .; V: TRBV6-6; J: TRBJ2-3; size: many; DNA: TGTGCCAGCAGTTACACGGGGGGCCCCTCAGATACGCAGTATTTT; CDR3: CASSYTGGPSDTQYF
D: .; V: TRBV27; J: TRBJ2-7; size: .; DNA: TGTGCCAGCAGTTCTCCATTTAGGGCCTACGAGCAGTACTTC; CDR3: CASSSPFRAYEQYF
D: TRBD1; V: TRBV10-3; J: TRBJ2-5; size: .; DNA: TGTGCCATCAGTGAGAGTAGGACAGGTCGGCAAGAGACCCAGTACTTC; CDR3: CAISESRTGRQETQYF
D: .; V: TRBV3-1; J: TRBJ1-5; size: few; DNA: TGTGCCAGCAGCCATCTGAATCAGCCCCAGCATTTT; CDR3: CASSHLNQPQHF
D: TRBD1; V: TRBV29-1; J: TRBJ2-1; size: many; DNA: TGCAGCGTCACCCCGGGACAGGGGAACAATGAGCAGTTCTTC; CDR3: CSVTPGQGNNEQFF
D: TRBD2; V: TRBV7-2; J: TRBJ2-1; size: many; DNA: TGTGCCAGCAGCTTAGACGTAGCGGGGGCCCGCATCTTC; CDR3: CASSLDVAGARIF